This T cell receptor (beta chain) was sequenced for a study of chemoradiotherapy in HPV16-positive cancers. Profiled with immunoSEQ multiplex PCR; TCRdb holds only in-frame clones, not every one. The sample shows over 15,000 clones, over 65% of them seen only once. CDR3 length equals 13 residues. The trim removed 5 bases at V and 3 bases at J, leaving 3 bases unmatched. The V gene's germline CDR1 is SGHTA and CDR2 FQGTGA. The specimen comprised blood, sampled from a patient who underwent chemoradiotherapy. This receptor was obtained from a human donor with HPV-associated anogenital cancer. The genes are TRBV7-3 and TRBJ1-1; 7 bases are shared with TRBD1. The CDR3 reads CASSNQGDTEAFF. Written as DNA, the CDR3 is TGTGCCAGCAGCAATCAGGGGGACACTGAAGCTTTCTTT. The whole variable domain, remainder taken from reference TRBV7-3 and TRBJ1-1, is GAGVSQTPSNKVTEKGKYVELRCDPISGHTALYWYRQSLGQGPEFLIYFQGTGAADDSGLPNDRFFAVRPEGSVSTLKIQRTERGDSAVYLCASSNQGDTEAFFGQGTRLTVV.